The next 11 T cell receptor beta chains were all read from a single sample in a study of identical twins. TCRdb fed the 5' RACE reads into MiXCR, producing one record per CDR3 protein. The table lists 350,000 or so distinct CDR3 sequences, 9% to 15% of them singletons. The sample also formed part of further work on yellow fever vaccine responses in identical twins.

What was sequenced was CD8+ T cells sorted from blood. These receptors were obtained from a woman under 30 in good health.

The V gene is TRBV12-3 or TRBV12-4, the J gene TRBJ1-1, with a weak D call TRBD1 (5 bases). V was pared by 5 bases and J by 4 bases, with 11 bases between. The CDR3 consists of 13 residues. This CDR3 is CASSGGSSTEAFF. As DNA, the CDR3 is TGTGCCAGCAGTGGGGGGTCGAGCACTGAAGCTTTCTTT.

This clonotype was counted once. The CDR3 bases are TGTGCCAGCAGTTTAGCTAGCGGTCCCCAGCGTGAGCAGTTCTTC. This gives the protein CASSLASGPQREQFF. V is TRBV12-3 or TRBV12-4 and J is TRBJ2-1, with TRBD2 as a possible D gene (6 bases). Trimming took off 0 bases at V and 9 bases at J, with 15 bases between the two ends. The CDR3 contains 15 residues.

The sample holds one count of this clonotype. This chain joins TRBV4-1 and TRBJ2-3; D call uncertain. With 0 bases removed from V and 3 bases from J, the gap between germline ends came to 7 bases. Germline assignment: CDR1 MGHRA and CDR2 YSYEKL. CDR3 length equals 14 residues. CDR3 sequence (DNA): TGCGCCAGCAGCCAAGATCGATTAACAGATACGCAGTATTTT. Protein product: CASSQDRLTDTQYF.

J is TRBJ1-1 and V is TRBV9; tentative D call: TRBD1 (5 bases). The V gene lost 4 bases and the J gene lost 0 bases, with 16 bases spanning the gap. CDR3 length: 16 amino acids. Germline CDR1 SGDLS, CDR2 YYNGEE. CDR3 in amino acids: CASSPYEGLLNTEAFF. The CDR3 DNA sequence: TGTGCCAGCAGCCCCTACGAGGGGCTATTGAACACTGAAGCTTTCTTT.

The V call is TRBV4-1, the J call TRBJ2-5; weak D call: TRBD1 (6 bases). Germline V gene lookup returns CDR1 MGHRA and CDR2 YSYEKL. V lost 1 base to trimming and J lost 4 bases, with 10 bases between them. This CDR3 comprises 14 residues. The CDR3 reads CASSQAQGSETQYF. The CDR3 bases are TGCGCCAGCAGCCAAGCCCAGGGGTCAGAGACCCAGTACTTC.

This clonotype was seen only a few times. The rearrangement links TRBV29-1 to TRBJ2-2; 9 bases agree with TRBD2. With 3 bases clipped from V and 6 bases from J, the junction kept 2 bases outside the gene matches. Germline assignment: CDR1 SQVTM and CDR2 ANQGSEA. This CDR3 spans 13 amino acids. The CDR3 protein is CSVDSGGSGELFF. DNA for the CDR3: TGCAGCGTTGACAGCGGGGGGTCCGGGGAGCTGTTTTTT.

The chain couples TRBV7-7 to TRBJ2-1, with 8 bases matching TRBD1. Germline assignment: CDR1 SSHAT and CDR2 FNYEAQ (reference sequence). The CDR3 covers 15 residues. Unmatched junction bases numbered 8, after V lost 1 base and J lost 9 bases. The CDR3, as DNA: TGTGCCAGCAGCTTAGTTCCGGACAGGGCTGGTGAGCAGTTCTTC. It translates to CASSLVPDRAGEQFF. Full variable domain (rest looked up from reference TRBV7-7 and TRBJ2-1): GAGVSQSPRYKVTKRGQDVTLRCDPISSHATLYWYQQALGQGPEFLTYFNYEAQPDKSGLPSDRFSAERPEGSISTLTIQRTEQRDSAMYRCASSLVPDRAGEQFFGPGTRLTVL.

This clonotype was seen a few times. This chain joins TRBV6-1 and TRBJ2-1; TRBD2 matches 13 bases. With 7 bases clipped from V and 4 bases from J, the junction kept 13 bases outside the gene matches. Germline V CDR1 and CDR2: MNHNS, SASEGT. This CDR3 is 18 amino acids long. CDR3 bases: TGTGCCAGCAAGGGGGGACTAGCGGGATGGTCCTCTTACAATGAGCAGTTCTTC. It specifies CASKGGLAGWSSYNEQFF.

The gene calls are TRBV27 and TRBJ1-1; D is possibly TRBD1 (5 bases). Germline CDR1 and CDR2: MNHEY and SMNVEV (reference sequence). The CDR3 sequence is 12 residues long. Trimming took off 11 bases at V and 5 bases at J, with 15 bases between the two ends. CDR3 bases: TGTGCCTCCTGGAGGGGTGGAACTGAAGCTTTCTTT. Protein: CASWRGGTEAFF.

The J gene is TRBJ2-3, the V gene TRBV4-1; no reliable D call. Trimming shortened V by 1 base and J by 2 bases, and 10 bases separated the two germline ends. Germline V gene data show CDR1 as MGHRA and CDR2 as YSYEKL. The CDR3 consists of 15 residues. CDR3 nucleotides: TGCGCCAGCAGCCAAGGGCGGATTAACACAGATACGCAGTATTTT. The encoded protein is CASSQGRINTDTQYF.

This clonotype came up a few times. The chain combines TRBV7-3 with TRBJ1-1; D is perhaps TRBD1 (5 bases). This CDR3 is 16 amino acids long. The V end lost 0 bases, the J end lost 1 base, and 12 bases lay between the germline ends. CDR1 SGHTA and CDR2 FQGTGA come from the germline V gene. This chain's CDR3 is CASSLTGGFKNTEAFF. The CDR3 DNA sequence: TGTGCCAGCAGCTTAACTGGGGGATTTAAGAACACTGAAGCTTTCTTT.